The rows below give T cell receptor beta chains drawn from one sample of a study of T cell repertoires in cytomegalovirus infection. TCRdb itself ran the reads through MiXCR, one entry per CDR3 protein. The table records 65,000 to 90,000 distinct CDR3 sequences, more than 3.5% of them present only once. The sequenced sample was PBMCs. The receptors derive from a human donor in good health (CMV status not recorded). Some clones in this sample may be carry-over from other donors' samples. Each CDR3 is given with its conserved first and last residue. A D gene is named only where the DNA matches it firmly. Clone size is given as once, few, many, or a class for an expanded clone.

cdr3_aa: CASSEWRFTRGNSPLHF
cdr3_nt: TGTGCCAGCAGTGAATGGAGGTTTACACGCGGAAATTCACCCCTCCACTTT
clone_size: many
j_call: TRBJ1-6
d_call: .
v_call: TRBV25-1

cdr3_aa: CASSSPYTAEKLFF
cdr3_nt: TGTGCCAGCAGTTCGCCGTATACCGCTGAAAAACTGTTTTTT
clone_size: many
j_call: TRBJ1-4
d_call: .
v_call: TRBV7-2

cdr3_aa: CSVLPYTQGTNYGYTF
cdr3_nt: TGCAGCGTACTACCATACACACAGGGTACTAACTATGGCTACACCTTC
clone_size: many
j_call: TRBJ1-2
d_call: .
v_call: TRBV29-1

cdr3_aa: CASSQVYRGADGYTF
cdr3_nt: TGCGCCAGCAGCCAAGTCTACAGGGGCGCAGATGGCTACACCTTC
clone_size: many
j_call: TRBJ1-2
d_call: TRBD1
v_call: TRBV4-3

cdr3_aa: CASGGKETQYF
cdr3_nt: TGTGCCAGCGGGGGAAAAGAGACCCAGTACTTC
clone_size: many
j_call: TRBJ2-5
d_call: .
v_call: TRBV12-3/TRBV12-4

cdr3_aa: CASSYPGQAWFF
cdr3_nt: TGTGCCAGCAGCTATCCGGGACAGGCGTGGTTCTTC
clone_size: many
j_call: TRBJ2-1
d_call: TRBD1
v_call: TRBV7-2

cdr3_aa: CASRSTENSPLHF
cdr3_nt: TGTGCCAGCAGATCGACAGAAAATTCACCCCTCCACTTT
clone_size: many
j_call: TRBJ1-6
d_call: .
v_call: TRBV7-2

cdr3_aa: CSAKRQSNSPLHF
cdr3_nt: TGCAGTGCTAAGAGACAGTCTAATTCACCCCTCCACTTT
clone_size: few
j_call: TRBJ1-6
d_call: .
v_call: TRBV20-1

cdr3_aa: CASSDRYEQYF
cdr3_nt: TGTGCCAGCAGCGACAGGTACGAGCAGTACTTC
clone_size: many
j_call: TRBJ2-7
d_call: .
v_call: TRBV7-2

cdr3_aa: CASSAGLGYEQYF
cdr3_nt: TGTGCCAGCAGCGCGGGACTAGGATACGAGCAGTACTTC
clone_size: many
j_call: TRBJ2-7
d_call: TRBD2
v_call: TRBV12-3/TRBV12-4

cdr3_aa: CASSRNRGQYGYTF
cdr3_nt: TGTGCCAGCAGTCGAAACAGGGGGCAGTATGGCTACACCTTC
clone_size: many
j_call: TRBJ1-2
d_call: TRBD1
v_call: TRBV7-2

cdr3_aa: CASSYSVAGQLPSLETQYF
cdr3_nt: TGTGCCAGCAGTTACTCGGTGGCAGGCCAACTACCAAGTTTAGAGACCCAGTACTTC
clone_size: many
j_call: TRBJ2-5
d_call: .
v_call: TRBV6-5

cdr3_aa: CNRQDIRNTEAFF
cdr3_nt: TGCAACCGACAGGACATAAGAAACACTGAAGCTTTCTTT
clone_size: many
j_call: TRBJ1-1
d_call: .
v_call: TRBV20-1

cdr3_aa: CASSQASRSYEQYF
cdr3_nt: TGCGCCAGCAGCCAAGCCTCACGATCCTACGAGCAGTACTTC
clone_size: many
j_call: TRBJ2-7
d_call: .
v_call: TRBV4-1

cdr3_aa: CASSLASWGSQETQYF
cdr3_nt: TGTGCCAGCAGTTTGGCATCCTGGGGGAGCCAAGAGACCCAGTACTTC
clone_size: many
j_call: TRBJ2-5
d_call: .
v_call: TRBV12-3/TRBV12-4

cdr3_aa: CATVESGGYNEQFF
cdr3_nt: TGTGCCACCGTAGAGAGCGGGGGGTACAATGAGCAGTTCTTC
clone_size: many
j_call: TRBJ2-1
d_call: TRBD2
v_call: TRBV19

cdr3_aa: CASSSGHATQYF
cdr3_nt: TGTGCCAGCAGCTCCGGGCACGCGACCCAGTACTTC
clone_size: many
j_call: TRBJ2-5
d_call: .
v_call: TRBV7-2

cdr3_aa: CASSLTGTGDMNTEAFF
cdr3_nt: TGTGCCAGCAGTTTAACCGGGACAGGGGACATGAACACTGAAGCTTTCTTT
clone_size: many
j_call: TRBJ1-1
d_call: TRBD1
v_call: TRBV28

cdr3_aa: CASRRTELNQPQHF
cdr3_nt: TGTGCCAGCAGAAGGACAGAATTAAATCAGCCCCAGCATTTT
clone_size: many
j_call: TRBJ1-5
d_call: .
v_call: TRBV28

cdr3_aa: CASSYRNRENGYTF
cdr3_nt: TGTGCCAGCAGTTACCGAAACAGGGAGAACGGCTACACCTTC
clone_size: many
j_call: TRBJ1-2
d_call: .
v_call: TRBV6-5

cdr3_aa: CASSLRQGWNNSPLHF
cdr3_nt: TGTGCCAGCAGCCTGCGACAGGGTTGGAATAATTCACCCCTCCACTTT
clone_size: many
j_call: TRBJ1-6
d_call: TRBD1
v_call: TRBV7-8

cdr3_aa: CASSPRTSGYTF
cdr3_nt: TGTGCCAGCAGCCCCCGAACTAGTGGCTACACCTTC
clone_size: many
j_call: TRBJ1-2
d_call: .
v_call: TRBV7-2

cdr3_aa: CAISEQSSYNEQFF
cdr3_nt: TGTGCCATCAGTGAACAGAGCTCCTACAATGAGCAGTTCTTC
clone_size: many
j_call: TRBJ2-1
d_call: .
v_call: TRBV10-3

cdr3_aa: CASSHGKASPLHF
cdr3_nt: TGTGCCAGCAGTCATGGAAAGGCTTCACCCCTCCACTTT
clone_size: many
j_call: TRBJ1-6
d_call: .
v_call: TRBV12-3/TRBV12-4

cdr3_aa: CASKLHVLNTEAFF
cdr3_nt: TGTGCCAGCAAGTTGCACGTCCTGAACACTGAAGCTTTCTTT
clone_size: many
j_call: TRBJ1-1
d_call: .
v_call: TRBV6-2/TRBV6-3

cdr3_aa: CASSAFGPLSNQPQHF
cdr3_nt: TGTGCCAGCAGTGCATTCGGCCCACTTAGCAATCAGCCCCAGCATTTT
clone_size: many
j_call: TRBJ1-5
d_call: .
v_call: TRBV6-1

cdr3_aa: CASSRDRGASPLHF
cdr3_nt: TGTGCCAGCAGCAGGGACAGGGGGGCGTCACCCCTCCACTTT
clone_size: many
j_call: TRBJ1-6
d_call: TRBD1
v_call: TRBV7-3

cdr3_aa: CASTRTGLNEKLFF
cdr3_nt: TGTGCCAGTACCCGGACAGGTCTTAATGAAAAACTGTTTTTT
clone_size: many
j_call: TRBJ1-4
d_call: TRBD1
v_call: TRBV19

cdr3_aa: CASSPWTGPTEAFF
cdr3_nt: TGTGCCAGCAGCCCCTGGACAGGGCCAACTGAAGCTTTCTTT
clone_size: many
j_call: TRBJ1-1
d_call: TRBD1
v_call: TRBV7-2

cdr3_aa: CATSSLGTGNEKLFF
cdr3_nt: TGTGCCACCAGCTCCCTAGGGACAGGCAATGAAAAACTGTTTTTT
clone_size: many
j_call: TRBJ1-4
d_call: TRBD1
v_call: TRBV28

cdr3_aa: CASSSKGGNQPQHF
cdr3_nt: TGTGCCAGCAGCTCCAAGGGGGGCAATCAGCCCCAGCATTTT
clone_size: many
j_call: TRBJ1-5
d_call: .
v_call: TRBV7-9

cdr3_aa: CASSPPGRIRSYEQYF
cdr3_nt: TGTGCCAGCAGCCCCCCCGGGAGGATCAGGAGTTACGAGCAGTACTTC
clone_size: many
j_call: TRBJ2-7
d_call: TRBD2
v_call: TRBV14

cdr3_aa: CASSSGRGRGNTEAFF
cdr3_nt: TGTGCCAGCAGCTCCGGGCGGGGGCGGGGGAACACTGAAGCTTTCTTT
clone_size: many
j_call: TRBJ1-1
d_call: .
v_call: TRBV7-6

cdr3_aa: CASSSSRNTIYF
cdr3_nt: TGTGCCAGCAGTTCATCGAGGAACACCATATATTTT
clone_size: many
j_call: TRBJ1-3
d_call: .
v_call: TRBV28

cdr3_aa: CASSQYAGARNQPQHF
cdr3_nt: TGTGCCAGTAGTCAGTATGCGGGGGCGCGAAATCAGCCCCAGCATTTT
clone_size: many
j_call: TRBJ1-5
d_call: .
v_call: TRBV19

cdr3_aa: CASSEEGGTEAFF
cdr3_nt: TGTGCCAGCAGTGAGGAGGGAGGCACTGAAGCTTTCTTT
clone_size: many
j_call: TRBJ1-1
d_call: .
v_call: TRBV2

cdr3_aa: CASSYLDSPLHF
cdr3_nt: TGTGCCAGCAGTTACTTGGATTCACCCCTCCACTTT
clone_size: many
j_call: TRBJ1-6
d_call: .
v_call: TRBV6-2/TRBV6-3

cdr3_aa: CASSVVPDNEQFF
cdr3_nt: TGTGCCAGCAGTGTCGTTCCTGACAATGAGCAGTTCTTC
clone_size: many
j_call: TRBJ2-1
d_call: .
v_call: TRBV6-4

cdr3_aa: CASSRTEAGAVYEQYF
cdr3_nt: TGTGCCAGTAGCAGGACCGAGGCGGGGGCGGTCTACGAGCAGTACTTC
clone_size: many
j_call: TRBJ2-7
d_call: .
v_call: TRBV19

cdr3_aa: CASSYSDSYGYTF
cdr3_nt: TGTGCCAGCAGTTACTCGGACAGTTATGGCTACACCTTC
clone_size: many
j_call: TRBJ1-2
d_call: .
v_call: TRBV6-2/TRBV6-3

cdr3_aa: CAWNLRQGAEKLFF
cdr3_nt: TGTGCCTGGAATCTTAGGCAGGGGGCTGAAAAACTGTTTTTT
clone_size: many
j_call: TRBJ1-4
d_call: TRBD1
v_call: TRBV30

cdr3_aa: CASSFGGSLHEQYF
cdr3_nt: TGTGCCAGCAGCTTCGGGGGCTCTCTGCACGAGCAGTACTTC
clone_size: many
j_call: TRBJ2-7
d_call: .
v_call: TRBV7-2

cdr3_aa: CASSLSVRGSWRADNEKLFF
cdr3_nt: TGTGCCAGCAGCTTAAGCGTGAGGGGATCCTGGAGGGCGGATAATGAAAAACTGTTTTTT
clone_size: few
j_call: TRBJ1-4
d_call: .
v_call: TRBV7-2

cdr3_aa: CASSTRDNYNSPLHF
cdr3_nt: TGTGCCAGCAGTACCCGGGACAACTATAATTCACCCCTCCACTTT
clone_size: many
j_call: TRBJ1-6
d_call: .
v_call: TRBV6-2/TRBV6-3

cdr3_aa: CASSLIGDTEAFF
cdr3_nt: TGTGCCAGCAGCTTAATTGGAGACACTGAAGCTTTCTTT
clone_size: many
j_call: TRBJ1-1
d_call: .
v_call: TRBV7-9

cdr3_aa: CASSDRSTNEKLFF
cdr3_nt: TGTGCCAGCAGTGACAGGTCAACTAATGAAAAACTGTTTTTT
clone_size: many
j_call: TRBJ1-4
d_call: .
v_call: TRBV25-1

cdr3_aa: CSVEDRWNYGYTF
cdr3_nt: TGCAGCGTTGAAGACCGCTGGAACTATGGCTACACCTTC
clone_size: many
j_call: TRBJ1-2
d_call: .
v_call: TRBV29-1